These 10 T cell receptor beta chains share one sample of origin, sequenced in a study of CD8 T cells in ankylosing spondylitis. TCRdb independently ran MiXCR on the 5' RACE reads; one entry per CDR3 protein. The sample comprises over 200,000 distinct CDR3 sequences, roughly a tenth of which are singletons, and 20% to 25% rests with the top ten. Sequencing used blood, either unsorted or a sorted T cell fraction (not recorded which). These receptor sequences come from a male donor with ankylosing spondylitis or in good health (not recorded which).

This clonotype was observed a handful of times. The V gene is TRBV11-2, the J gene TRBJ2-7; TRBD2 might be the D (7 bases). The V gene's germline CDR1 is SGHAT and CDR2 FQNNGV. This CDR3 region has 18 residues. V lost 2 bases to trimming and J lost 2 bases, with 22 bases between them. CDR3 DNA: TGTGCCAGCAGCTTACTTCCGAGTTCGGGGGGCCAGACCTACGAGCAGTACTTC. This codes for CASSLLPSSGGQTYEQYF.

The chain has TRBV20-1 and TRBJ2-2; D remains unclear. This CDR3 region has 15 residues. V was shortened by 1 base and J by 0 bases, with 9 bases between the two germline ends. Germline CDR1 reads DFQATT; CDR2 reads SNEGSKA (reference sequence). The CDR3, as DNA: TGCAGTGCTAGAGGACGGAGCTCGAACACCGGGGAGCTGTTTTTT. This translates into CSARGRSSNTGELFF.

This clonotype was counted at least ten times. CDR3: CSAGLAGGLADTQYF. Written as DNA, the CDR3 is TGCAGTGCGGGACTAGCGGGGGGGCTCGCAGATACGCAGTATTTT. This chain uses TRBV20-1 with TRBJ2-3; the match to TRBD2 covers 16 bases. CDR1 is DFQATT and CDR2 is SNEGSKA in the germline V gene (reference sequence). This CDR3 spans 15 amino acids. V shed 6 bases, J shed 4 bases, and the junction held 4 bases outside the gene matches.

This clonotype showed up many times. CDR3 in DNA: TGTGCCAGCAGAGGGGACGGATATAGCAATCAGCCCCAGCATTTT. Translated, it gives CASRGDGYSNQPQHF. The V gene is TRBV12-3 or TRBV12-4, the J gene TRBJ1-5, with D tentatively TRBD1 (5 bases). The ends were cut back, 6 bases at V and 0 bases at J, with 12 bases in the middle. The CDR3 loop spans 15 amino acids.

This clonotype was observed many times. The chain is built from TRBV20-1 and TRBJ2-7; TRBD2 might be the D (6 bases). The CDR3 loop spans 12 amino acids. V lost 5 bases and J 6 bases, leaving 14 bases between the germline ends. Germline V lookup: CDR1 DFQATT, CDR2 SNEGSKA (reference sequence). CDR3 region: CSAPLVGGEQYF. For the CDR3, the DNA is TGCAGTGCTCCCCTCGTCGGGGGCGAGCAGTACTTC.

The table lists this clonotype with a few counts. This chain uses TRBV7-9 with TRBJ2-1, with D possibly being TRBD2 (5 bases). Germline values: CDR1 SEHNR, CDR2 FQNEAQ (reference sequence). This CDR3 is 15 amino acids long. The V end was cut by 6 bases, the J end by 7 bases, with 19 bases between. The CDR3 DNA is TGTGCCAGCAGTCGGGGTGAGGGCGTAAGGAATGAGCAGTTCTTC. The encoded protein is CASSRGEGVRNEQFF.

This clonotype was seen many times. The J gene is TRBJ1-3, the V gene TRBV12-3 or TRBV12-4; TRBD1 might be the D (6 bases). This CDR3 is built from 17 residues. V was clipped by 5 bases and J by 0 bases, with 17 bases between them. CDR3 residues: CASSEGTPQSSGNTIYF. The CDR3 DNA sequence: TGTGCCAGCAGTGAAGGGACACCACAGAGCTCTGGAAACACCATATATTTT.

This clonotype was detected many times. The gene calls are TRBV3-1 and TRBJ2-3; 7 bases line up with TRBD1. The CDR3 consists of 13 residues. Per the germline V gene, CDR1 is LGHDT and CDR2 is YNNKEL (reference sequence). Trimming at V came to 6 bases and at J to 3 bases, leaving 3 bases not matched to a gene. This CDR3 is CASRMTGTDTQYF. The CDR3 DNA follows: TGTGCCAGCAGGATGACAGGGACAGATACGCAGTATTTT.

This clonotype has ten or more counts. The chain carries TRBV5-1 and TRBJ2-3; D is unclear. Trimming stripped 0 bases from V and 3 bases from J, with 17 bases between. Germline-derived CDR1 and CDR2 are SGHRS and YFSETQ. The CDR3 is made up of 17 amino acids. CDR3 nucleotides: TGCGCCAGCAGCTTGGCCCAAGCCGTGTCCTTGACAGATACGCAGTATTTT. Translating gives CASSLAQAVSLTDTQYF.

This clonotype was recorded a few times. CDR3 nucleotide sequence: TGTGCCAGCAGCTACGACAGTCGCAATGAGCAGTTCTTC. As protein: CASSYDSRNEQFF. The chain combines TRBV7-3 with TRBJ2-1; a weak D match, TRBD1 (5 bases). V dropped 4 bases and J dropped 6 bases, with 10 bases sitting between them. This CDR3 contains 13 residues. Germline V lookup: CDR1 SGHTA, CDR2 FQGTGA.